This paragraph reports one TCR beta chain. The CDR3 loop spans 15 amino acids. Germline V gene sequence: CDR1 SGDLS, CDR2 YYNGEE. V was pared by 0 bases and J by 0 bases, with 10 bases between. This entry comes from a study of blood T cell repertoires in COVID-19. Background on the study: The United States, Italy and Spain were the sources of the acute and convalescent COVID-19 samples.

Assay: immunoSEQ multiplex PCR; the TCRdb copy retains only in-frame clones and omits some. The sample carries over 90,000 clones, 80% to 90% recorded once. The receptor was derived from an elderly man with acute or convalescent COVID-19. The sequencing sample was made of peripheral blood. V and J are TRBV9 and TRBJ2-7, with D uncertain. The DNA for the CDR3 is TGTGCCAGCAGCGTAGGGCCTGATCTCTCCTACGAGCAGTACTTC. Translating gives CASSVGPDLSYEQYF.